This is a list of T cell receptor beta chains from one sample in a study of Graves' ophthalmopathy and Graves' hyperthyroidism. TCRdb re-called the multiplex PCR reads with MiXCR, one entry per CDR3 protein. Of approximately 1.2 million distinct CDR3 sequences listed, about 36% are singletons. Sequencing was done on a sample of peripheral blood or thyroid tissue (not recorded which). These receptors were collected from an adult man with Graves' hyperthyroidism. Both conserved end residues are part of each CDR3. The D gene is left open where the match is weak. Size tells how often a clone was seen (once, few, many) or the class of an expanded clone, and some rows leave it out.

J: TRBJ1-4; V: TRBV27; size: few; D: TRBD1; CDR3: CASSLSNAGGAGKLFF; DNA: TGTGCCAGCAGTTTATCGAACGCAGGGGGCGCGGGAAAACTGTTTTTT
J: TRBJ2-2; V: TRBV27; size: -; D: -; CDR3: CASRRDLAYTGELFF; DNA: TGTGCCAGCAGAAGGGACCTAGCGTACACCGGGGAGCTGTTTTTT
J: TRBJ2-5; V: TRBV12-3/TRBV12-4; size: many; D: -; CDR3: CASSLSSQETQYF; DNA: TGTGCCAGCAGCTTAAGTTCTCAAGAGACCCAGTACTTC
J: TRBJ1-2; V: TRBV12-3/TRBV12-4; size: few; D: -; CDR3: CASSPRVGGGYTF; DNA: TGTGCCAGCAGTCCCAGGGTGGGTGGTGGCTACACCTTC
J: TRBJ1-1; V: TRBV10-3; size: many; D: -; CDR3: CAISDNRETTEAFF; DNA: TGTGCCATCAGTGACAACAGGGAAACCACTGAAGCTTTCTTT
J: TRBJ1-2; V: TRBV29-1; size: -; D: TRBD1; CDR3: CSVGRAGGHGYTF; DNA: TGCAGCGTTGGGAGGGCAGGGGGACATGGCTACACCTTC
J: TRBJ1-6; V: TRBV20-1; size: -; D: -; CDR3: CSAGRQGNSPLHF; DNA: TGCAGTGCGGGAAGGCAGGGGAATTCACCCCTCCACTTT
J: TRBJ2-5; V: TRBV13; size: many; D: -; CDR3: CASSLGLGKETQYF; DNA: TGTGCCAGCAGCTTAGGCCTAGGTAAAGAGACCCAGTACTTC
J: TRBJ2-7; V: TRBV7-9; size: -; D: -; CDR3: CASSRGTAGEQYF; DNA: TGTGCCAGCAGTCGTGGGACCGCTGGGGAGCAGTACTTC
J: TRBJ2-7; V: TRBV28; size: few; D: TRBD1; CDR3: CASKTGGLGEQYF; DNA: TGTGCCAGCAAAACAGGGGGCTTGGGCGAGCAGTACTTC
J: TRBJ2-5; V: TRBV2; size: -; D: TRBD1; CDR3: CASLPGTAQETQYF; DNA: TGTGCCAGCCTTCCCGGGACAGCTCAAGAGACCCAGTACTTC
J: TRBJ2-7; V: TRBV24-1; size: many; D: -; CDR3: CATSEDSNEQYF; DNA: TGTGCCACCAGTGAAGACAGTAACGAGCAGTACTTC
J: TRBJ1-1; V: TRBV7-2; size: many; D: -; CDR3: CASSLARIDRRGTEAFF; DNA: TGTGCCAGCAGCTTAGCGCGTATCGACAGGAGGGGCACTGAAGCTTTCTTT
J: TRBJ1-5; V: TRBV12-3/TRBV12-4; size: few; D: TRBD1; CDR3: CASSEQGALQPQHF; DNA: TGTGCCAGCAGTGAACAGGGGGCACTTCAGCCCCAGCATTTT
J: TRBJ1-1; V: TRBV9; size: -; D: TRBD1; CDR3: CASSVGLAGGGLTEAFF; DNA: TGTGCCAGCAGCGTAGGACTAGCGGGAGGGGGCCTCACTGAAGCTTTCTTT
J: TRBJ1-5; V: TRBV12-3/TRBV12-4; size: many; D: TRBD1; CDR3: CASSPGTGADQPQHF; DNA: TGTGCCAGCAGCCCCGGGACAGGGGCGGATCAGCCCCAGCATTTT
J: TRBJ1-1; V: TRBV7-8; size: few; D: -; CDR3: CASSQGPAFTSPEAFF; DNA: TGTGCCAGCAGCCAAGGGCCAGCGTTCACCAGCCCTGAAGCTTTCTTT
J: TRBJ2-7; V: TRBV12-3/TRBV12-4; size: -; D: -; CDR3: CASSKSGSSSYEQYF; DNA: TGTGCCAGCAGCAAAAGCGGGTCTAGCTCCTACGAGCAGTACTTC
J: TRBJ1-1; V: TRBV30; size: -; D: -; CDR3: CAWKRDLNTEAFF; DNA: TGTGCCTGGAAACGGGATTTGAACACTGAAGCCTTCTTT
J: TRBJ2-5; V: TRBV7-2; size: -; D: TRBD2; CDR3: CASSLAPGLAGRETQYF; DNA: TGTGCCAGCAGCTTGGCACCGGGACTAGCGGGACGGGAGACCCAGTACTTC
J: TRBJ1-1; V: TRBV6-6; size: -; D: -; CDR3: CANSYHFETMNTEAFF; DNA: TGTGCCAACAGTTACCACTTCGAGACTATGAACACTGAAGCTTTCTTT
J: TRBJ1-6; V: TRBV6-5; size: many; D: TRBD1; CDR3: CASSETHRDSDNSPLHF; DNA: TGTGCCAGCAGCGAGACACACAGGGACAGCGATAATTCACCCCTCCACTTT
J: TRBJ2-7; V: TRBV5-1; size: many; D: TRBD1; CDR3: CASSLAGTVYEQYF; DNA: TGCGCCAGCAGCTTGGCGGGGACAGTCTACGAGCAGTACTTC
J: TRBJ1-6; V: TRBV9; size: -; D: TRBD1; CDR3: CASVGQGEARPLHF; DNA: TGTGCCAGCGTTGGACAGGGGGAAGCTAGACCCCTCCACTTT
J: TRBJ2-5; V: TRBV9; size: many; D: TRBD2; CDR3: CASSGRGLAGSQETQYF; DNA: TGTGCCAGCAGCGGACGGGGACTAGCGGGCTCACAAGAGACCCAGTACTTC
J: TRBJ1-1; V: TRBV7-9; size: -; D: TRBD1; CDR3: CASNPRSGQGAIGMEAFF; DNA: TGTGCCAGCAACCCTAGGAGTGGGCAGGGGGCGATTGGAATGGAAGCTTTCTTT
J: TRBJ2-5; V: TRBV7-9; size: many; D: TRBD1; CDR3: CASSRGQGGETQYF; DNA: TGTGCCAGCAGCAGGGGACAGGGCGGGGAGACCCAGTACTTC
J: TRBJ2-2; V: TRBV7-8; size: many; D: -; CDR3: CASSSSWPGPTGELFF; DNA: TGTGCCAGCAGCTCCTCGTGGCCGGGACCCACCGGGGAGCTGTTTTTT
J: TRBJ2-2; V: TRBV29-1; size: few; D: -; CDR3: CSVYTELFF; DNA: TGCAGCGTTTACACGGAGCTGTTTTTT
J: TRBJ2-2; V: TRBV20-1; size: -; D: TRBD2; CDR3: CSARVLELAGAGELFF; DNA: TGCAGTGCTAGAGTCCTCGAACTAGCGGGAGCCGGGGAGCTGTTTTTT
J: TRBJ1-3; V: TRBV5-5; size: -; D: TRBD1; CDR3: CASSLLKGTGASGNTIYF; DNA: TGTGCCAGCAGCTTGCTTAAGGGGACAGGGGCTTCTGGAAACACCATATATTTT
J: TRBJ2-1; V: TRBV14; size: few; D: -; CDR3: CASSQPRDTQTNEQFF; DNA: TGTGCCAGCAGCCAGCCACGGGACACCCAGACCAATGAGCAGTTCTTC
J: TRBJ1-1; V: TRBV7-9; size: many; D: -; CDR3: CASSHTGSSRTEAFF; DNA: TGTGCCAGCAGCCACACAGGGAGTTCTCGGACTGAAGCTTTCTTT
J: TRBJ1-5; V: TRBV7-2; size: -; D: -; CDR3: CASSQVLEGLPQHF; DNA: TGTGCCAGCAGCCAGGTGCTGGAGGGTCTGCCCCAGCATTTT
J: TRBJ1-5; V: TRBV29-1; size: -; D: -; CDR3: CSPTLGTSGQETQHF; DNA: TGCAGCCCCACTTTGGGGACTAGCGGACAAGAGACCCAGCATTTT
J: TRBJ1-1; V: TRBV5-1; size: many; D: -; CDR3: CASSAYKNTEAFF; DNA: TGCGCCAGCAGCGCTTATAAGAACACTGAAGCTTTCTTT
J: TRBJ1-6; V: TRBV20-1; size: -; D: TRBD1; CDR3: CSASGQVNSPLHF; DNA: TGCAGTGCTAGCGGACAGGTTAATTCACCCCTCCACTTT
J: TRBJ2-7; V: TRBV6-5; size: few; D: -; CDR3: CASSPGHTYEQYF; DNA: TGTGCCAGCAGTCCGGGACATACCTACGAGCAGTACTTC
J: TRBJ2-5; V: TRBV15; size: -; D: -; CDR3: CASRLTGGTGETQYF; DNA: TGTGCCAGCAGGCTCACGGGGGGCACCGGGGAGACCCAGTACTTC
J: TRBJ2-7; V: TRBV5-6; size: few; D: TRBD2; CDR3: CASSPNLAGGGGYEQYF; DNA: TGTGCCAGCAGCCCAAACCTAGCGGGAGGGGGCGGATACGAGCAGTACTTC
J: TRBJ2-5; V: TRBV7-2; size: -; D: TRBD2; CDR3: CASSFGLDGQETQYF; DNA: TGTGCCAGCAGCTTTGGACTAGACGGCCAAGAGACCCAGTACTTC
J: TRBJ2-7; V: TRBV7-6; size: many; D: TRBD1; CDR3: CASSPAGTGTYEQYF; DNA: TGTGCCAGCAGCCCCGCCGGGACAGGAACCTACGAGCAGTACTTC
J: TRBJ2-7; V: TRBV20-1; size: few; D: -; CDR3: CSARPDLTGYEQYF; DNA: TGCAGTGCTAGACCTGACTTAACAGGGTATGAGCAGTACTTC
J: TRBJ2-5; V: TRBV24-1; size: -; D: TRBD2; CDR3: CATSELAGVKTQYF; DNA: TGTGCCACCAGCGAACTAGCGGGAGTAAAGACCCAGTACTTC
J: TRBJ1-3; V: TRBV20-1; size: few; D: -; CDR3: CSARDRGPGNTIYF; DNA: TGCAGTGCTAGAGATCGGGGACCTGGAAACACCATATATTTT
J: TRBJ2-7; V: TRBV3-1; size: once; D: -; CDR3: CASSQDGTLWEQYF; DNA: TGTGCCAGCAGCCAAGACGGGACTCTCTGGGAGCAGTACTTC
J: TRBJ2-7; V: TRBV6-2/TRBV6-3; size: few; D: -; CDR3: CASIWGSEQYF; DNA: TGTGCCAGCATATGGGGTTCCGAGCAGTACTTC
J: TRBJ1-6; V: TRBV6-5; size: many; D: -; CDR3: CASSSEGGAASPLHF; DNA: TGTGCCAGCAGTTCGGAGGGGGGGGCGGCTTCACCCCTCCACTTT
J: TRBJ2-7; V: TRBV20-1; size: -; D: TRBD2; CDR3: CSATLAGGGYEQYF; DNA: TGCAGTGCTACACTAGCGGGGGGCGGCTACGAGCAGTACTTC
J: TRBJ2-5; V: TRBV6-5; size: -; D: TRBD2; CDR3: CASSYMRSGGREETQYF; DNA: TGTGCCAGCAGTTACATGCGTTCGGGGGGAAGGGAAGAGACCCAGTACTTC
J: TRBJ2-5; V: TRBV11-2; size: many; D: -; CDR3: CASRRGAGPQAQYF; DNA: TGTGCCAGCAGGAGGGGGGCGGGACCCCAGGCCCAGTACTTC
J: TRBJ2-1; V: TRBV12-3/TRBV12-4; size: -; D: -; CDR3: CASSEDDYNEQFF; DNA: TGTGCCAGCAGTGAGGATGACTACAATGAGCAGTTCTTC
J: TRBJ1-2; V: TRBV20-1; size: -; D: TRBD1; CDR3: CSAGRTGQLYGYTF; DNA: TGCAGTGCTGGTCGGACAGGGCAGCTCTATGGCTACACCTTC
J: TRBJ1-1; V: TRBV9; size: -; D: -; CDR3: CASSATAGLGTEAFF; DNA: TGTGCCAGCAGCGCAACCGCGGGTTTGGGCACTGAAGCTTTCTTT
J: TRBJ2-7; V: TRBV7-9; size: -; D: TRBD2; CDR3: CASSEAGPGTSGYEQYF; DNA: TGTGCCAGCAGCGAAGCGGGCCCCGGGACTAGCGGATACGAGCAGTACTTC
J: TRBJ2-1; V: TRBV7-2; size: -; D: -; CDR3: CASSNYNYNEQFF; DNA: TGTGCCAGCAGCAACTACAACTACAATGAGCAGTTCTTC
J: TRBJ2-2; V: TRBV7-2; size: -; D: -; CDR3: CASSSARLGAGELFF; DNA: TGTGCCAGCAGCTCGGCCAGACTAGGAGCCGGGGAGCTGTTTTTT
J: TRBJ1-5; V: TRBV7-2; size: many; D: -; CDR3: CASSLVQGSNQPQHF; DNA: TGTGCCAGCAGCTTAGTTCAGGGGAGCAATCAGCCCCAGCATTTT